A selection of T cell receptor beta chains follows, all from one sample in a study of metastatic and nonmetastatic thyroid tumors. TCRdb re-clonotyped the PCR reads through MiXCR. The sample holds under 15,000 clones, 23% seen once. The sequenced sample consisted of blood. The receptors originated from a female donor with papillary thyroid cancer or a benign thyroid nodule (not recorded which). Some clones in this sample may be carry-over from other donors' samples. CDR3s include the opening cysteine and the closing phenylalanine or tryptophan. Fields, in order: J gene, clone size, D gene, V gene, CDR3 protein, CDR3 DNA. A D gene is named only where the DNA matches it firmly. Size is stated for part of the rows, as once, few or many counts, or as a class when the clone is expanded.

j_gene: TRBJ2-5
abundance: -
d_gene: -
v_gene: TRBV6-1
CDR3aa: CASSRPPLGGETQYF
CDR3nt: TGTGCCAGCAGCCGGCCCCCATTGGGTGGGGAGACCCAGTACTTC

j_gene: TRBJ1-4
abundance: medium-sized
d_gene: -
v_gene: TRBV6-1
CDR3aa: CASSGSRAGNEKLFF
CDR3nt: TGTGCCAGCAGTGGATCCAGGGCGGGAAATGAAAAACTGTTTTTT

j_gene: TRBJ2-3
abundance: few
d_gene: -
v_gene: TRBV6-1
CDR3aa: CASSRKGLDTQYF
CDR3nt: TGTGCCAGCAGTAGGAAAGGGCTCGATACACAGTATTTT

j_gene: TRBJ2-2
abundance: -
d_gene: -
v_gene: TRBV30
CDR3aa: CAWSGGSGLNTGELFF
CDR3nt: TGTGCCTGGAGTGGTGGGTCCGGACTCAACACCGGGGAGCTGTTTTTT

j_gene: TRBJ1-1
abundance: -
d_gene: -
v_gene: TRBV5-6
CDR3aa: CASSRGRTFEAFF
CDR3nt: TGTGCCAGCAGCCGGGGACGTACCTTTGAAGCTTTCTTT

j_gene: TRBJ1-2
abundance: many
d_gene: -
v_gene: TRBV4-2
CDR3aa: CASSHIYGYTF
CDR3nt: TGTGCCAGCAGCCATATTTATGGCTACACCTTC

j_gene: TRBJ2-5
abundance: -
d_gene: TRBD2
v_gene: TRBV13
CDR3aa: CASSLGAGEETQYF
CDR3nt: TGTGCCAGCAGCTTAGGAGCGGGGGAAGAGACCCAGTACTTC

j_gene: TRBJ2-3
abundance: -
d_gene: TRBD2
v_gene: TRBV11-1
CDR3aa: CASSLTGTSSTDTQYF
CDR3nt: TGTGCCAGCAGCTTAACCGGGACTAGCTCGACAGATACGCAGTATTTT

j_gene: TRBJ1-4
abundance: -
d_gene: -
v_gene: TRBV5-4
CDR3aa: CASSLSQGRSNEKLFF
CDR3nt: TGTGCCAGCAGCTTGAGTCAAGGCAGGTCTAATGAAAAACTGTTTTTT

j_gene: TRBJ1-5
abundance: many
d_gene: TRBD1
v_gene: TRBV20-1
CDR3aa: CSARGTGDNQPQHF
CDR3nt: TGCAGTGCTAGGGGAACAGGGGATAATCAGCCCCAGCATTTT